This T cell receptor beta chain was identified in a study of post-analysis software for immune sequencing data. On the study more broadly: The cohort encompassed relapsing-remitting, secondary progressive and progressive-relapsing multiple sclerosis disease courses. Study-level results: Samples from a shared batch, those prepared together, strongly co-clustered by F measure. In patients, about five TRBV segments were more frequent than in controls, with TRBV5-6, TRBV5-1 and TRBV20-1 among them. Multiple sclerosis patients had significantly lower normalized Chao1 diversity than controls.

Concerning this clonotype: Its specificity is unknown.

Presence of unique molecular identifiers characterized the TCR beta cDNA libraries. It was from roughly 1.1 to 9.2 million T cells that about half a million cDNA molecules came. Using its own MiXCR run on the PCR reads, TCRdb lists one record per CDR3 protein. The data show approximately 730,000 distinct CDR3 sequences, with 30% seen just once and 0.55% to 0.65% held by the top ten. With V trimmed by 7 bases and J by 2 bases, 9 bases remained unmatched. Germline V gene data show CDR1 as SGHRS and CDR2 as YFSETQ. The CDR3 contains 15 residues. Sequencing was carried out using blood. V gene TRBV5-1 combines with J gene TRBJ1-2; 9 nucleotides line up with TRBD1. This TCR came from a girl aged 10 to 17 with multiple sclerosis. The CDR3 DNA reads TGCGCCAGCGGTTGGACAGGGGAAATCAACTATGGCTACACCTTC. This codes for CASGWTGEINYGYTF.